This TCR beta chain stems from a study of CD8 T cells in ankylosing spondylitis (dated by TCRdb to 2016 to 2017). About the study as a whole: The study set out to find disease-linked TCR variants by profiling T cell receptor beta repertoires in ankylosing spondylitis patients and healthy donors. In total, the full study cohort was made up of 108 healthy donors and 25 ankylosing spondylitis patients. Peripheral blood was sampled, and synovial fluid was additionally collected from ankylosing spondylitis patients.

Overall study outcomes, separate from this receptor: Some motif variants were previously reported in synovial fluid and blood of reactive arthritis patients, suggesting common disease-initiation mechanisms. According to the report, matched synovial fluid samples from ankylosing spondylitis patients were significantly enriched for the disease-linked clones. A TCR beta motif of fewer than 10 highly homologous amino acid variants appeared characteristic of blood from ankylosing spondylitis patients. A CD8+ phenotype was shown by the disease-linked clones, which were found at relatively low frequencies in peripheral blood.

Sequenced using an Illumina HiSeq 2500. TCR beta libraries were prepared by quantitative 5'-RACE with molecular barcodes. In the original analysis: A new computational method, built on a probabilistic model of VDJ rearrangement, was used to identify disease-linked TCR variants. TCRdb reworked the public reads: Q25 trimming with fastp, MiXCR clone assembly, productive beta chains retained. CDR3 protein duplicates are merged, each entry listing the most common genes and DNA. TCRdb's processing, not the study's, gives the V and J calls here. This sample gives 200,000 to 300,000 distinct CDR3 sequences in total; about 11% of them show up just once. The ten largest clones capture around 6.5% of the sample. This clonotype occurred a few times. Its antigen is still unknown. No base quality information exists; no much larger clone differs at one position. The sequence derives from a male donor with ankylosing spondylitis or in good health (not recorded which). Sequenced: blood, either unsorted or a sorted T cell fraction (not recorded which).

The base sequence is TGTGCCAGCAGCCAACTTAGCGGGACCGAGCAGTACTTC. It encodes CASSQLSGTEQYF. This receptor chain uses TRBV14 and TRBJ2-7; TRBD2 agrees with 8 junctional bases. Trimming removed 2 bases from V and 6 bases from J; the gene matches leave 3 bases unexplained. For CDR1 and CDR2, the germline V gene lists SGHDN and FVKESK. From the cysteine through the phenylalanine, the CDR3 covers 13 amino acids. Of the read, only the CDR3 DNA is kept; its 39 bases are in frame from base 1.